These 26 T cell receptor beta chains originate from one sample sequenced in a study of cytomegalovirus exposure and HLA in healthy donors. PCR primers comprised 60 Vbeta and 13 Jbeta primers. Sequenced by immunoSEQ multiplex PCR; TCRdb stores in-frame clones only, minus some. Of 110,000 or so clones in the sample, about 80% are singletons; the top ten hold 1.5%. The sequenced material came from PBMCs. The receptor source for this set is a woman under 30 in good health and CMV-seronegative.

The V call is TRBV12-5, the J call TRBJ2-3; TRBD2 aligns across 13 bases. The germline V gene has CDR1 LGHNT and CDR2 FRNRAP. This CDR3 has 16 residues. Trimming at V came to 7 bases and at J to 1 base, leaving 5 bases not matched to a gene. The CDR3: CASAAGTSGGTDTQYF. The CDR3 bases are TGTGCTAGTGCTGCCGGGACTAGCGGGGGCACAGATACGCAGTATTTT.

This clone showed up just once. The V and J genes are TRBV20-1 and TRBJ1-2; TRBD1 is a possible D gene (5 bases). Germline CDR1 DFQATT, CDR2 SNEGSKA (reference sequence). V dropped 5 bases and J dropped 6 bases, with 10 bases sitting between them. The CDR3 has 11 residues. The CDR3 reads CSAGGRDGYTF. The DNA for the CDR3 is TGCAGTGCTGGGGGGAGGGATGGCTACACCTTC.

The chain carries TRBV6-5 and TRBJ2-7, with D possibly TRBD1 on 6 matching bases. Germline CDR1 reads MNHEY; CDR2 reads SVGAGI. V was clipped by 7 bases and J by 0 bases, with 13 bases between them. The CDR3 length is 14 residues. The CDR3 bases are TGTGCCAGCACCGAGACAGGTAGCTCCTACGAGCAGTACTTC. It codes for CASTETGSSYEQYF.

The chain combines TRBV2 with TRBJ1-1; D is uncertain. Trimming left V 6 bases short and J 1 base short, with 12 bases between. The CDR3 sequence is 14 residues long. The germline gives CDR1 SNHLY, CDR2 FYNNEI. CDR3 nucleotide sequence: TGTGCCAGCAGGGACCCAACTAGGAACACTGAAGCTTTCTTT. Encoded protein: CASRDPTRNTEAFF.

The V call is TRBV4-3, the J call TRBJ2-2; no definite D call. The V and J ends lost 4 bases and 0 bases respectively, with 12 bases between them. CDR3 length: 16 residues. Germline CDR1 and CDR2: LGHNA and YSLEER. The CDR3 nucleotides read TGCGCCAGCAGCCCTGGTGAAGCGTCGAACACCGGGGAGCTGTTTTTT. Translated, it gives CASSPGEASNTGELFF.

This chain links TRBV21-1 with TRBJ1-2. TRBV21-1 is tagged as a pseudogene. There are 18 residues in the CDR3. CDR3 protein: CASSKESGSCAVDYGYTF. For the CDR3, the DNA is TGTGCCAGCAGCAAAGAAAGCGGAAGCTGCGCAGTGGACTATGGCTACACCTTC.

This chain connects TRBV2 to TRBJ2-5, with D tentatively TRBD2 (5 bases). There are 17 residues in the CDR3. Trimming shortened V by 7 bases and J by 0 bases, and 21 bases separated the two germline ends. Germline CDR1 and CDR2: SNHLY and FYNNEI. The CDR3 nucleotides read TGTGCCAGCACGCAGCGACCGAGGGTGGGGTACCAAGAGACCCAGTACTTC. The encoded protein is CASTQRPRVGYQETQYF.

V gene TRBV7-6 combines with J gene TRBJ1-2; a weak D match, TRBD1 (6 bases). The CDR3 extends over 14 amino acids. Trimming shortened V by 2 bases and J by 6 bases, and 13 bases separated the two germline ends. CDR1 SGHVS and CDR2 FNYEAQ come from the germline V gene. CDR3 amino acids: CASSLNRQGHGYTF. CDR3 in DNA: TGTGCCAGCAGCTTAAATAGGCAGGGGCATGGCTACACCTTC.

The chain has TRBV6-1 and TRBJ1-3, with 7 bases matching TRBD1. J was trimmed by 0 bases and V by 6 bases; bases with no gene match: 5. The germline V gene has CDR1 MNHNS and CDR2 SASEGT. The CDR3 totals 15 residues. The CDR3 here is CASRSRTGSGNTIYF. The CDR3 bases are TGTGCCAGCAGGTCCCGGACAGGCTCTGGAAACACCATATATTTT.

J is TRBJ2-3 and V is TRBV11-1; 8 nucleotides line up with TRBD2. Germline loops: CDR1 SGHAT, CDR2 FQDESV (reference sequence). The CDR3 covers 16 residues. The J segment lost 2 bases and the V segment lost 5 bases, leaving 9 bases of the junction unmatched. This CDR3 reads CASSPGAGADTDTQYF. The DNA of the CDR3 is TGTGCCAGCAGCCCGGGAGCGGGGGCCGACACAGATACGCAGTATTTT.

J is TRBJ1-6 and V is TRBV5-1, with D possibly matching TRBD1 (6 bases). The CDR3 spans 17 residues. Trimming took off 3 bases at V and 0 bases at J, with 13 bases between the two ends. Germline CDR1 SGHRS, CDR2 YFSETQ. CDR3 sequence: CASSYKTGSSYNSPLHF. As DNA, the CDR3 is TGCGCCAGCAGCTATAAGACAGGTAGCTCCTATAATTCACCCCTCCACTTT.

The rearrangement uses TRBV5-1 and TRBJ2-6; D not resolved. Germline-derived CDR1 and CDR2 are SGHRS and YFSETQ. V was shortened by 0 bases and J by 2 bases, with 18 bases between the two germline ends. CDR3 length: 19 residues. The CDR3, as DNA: TGCGCCAGCAGCTTGGATACCCCGTCCCTTGGAGCTGGGGCCAACGTCCTGACTTTC. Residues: CASSLDTPSLGAGANVLTF.

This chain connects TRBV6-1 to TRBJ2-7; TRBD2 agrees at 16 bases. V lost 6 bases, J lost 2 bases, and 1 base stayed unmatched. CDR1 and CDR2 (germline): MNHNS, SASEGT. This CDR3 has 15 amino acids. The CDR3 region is CASRGLAGGTYEQYF. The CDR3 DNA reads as TGTGCCAGCAGGGGACTAGCGGGAGGGACCTACGAGCAGTACTTC.

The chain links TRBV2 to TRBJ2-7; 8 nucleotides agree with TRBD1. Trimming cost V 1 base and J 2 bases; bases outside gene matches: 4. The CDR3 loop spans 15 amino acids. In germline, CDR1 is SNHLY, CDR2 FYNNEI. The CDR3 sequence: CASSEGDRSTYEQYF. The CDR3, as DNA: TGTGCCAGCAGTGAAGGGGACAGGAGCACCTACGAGCAGTACTTC.

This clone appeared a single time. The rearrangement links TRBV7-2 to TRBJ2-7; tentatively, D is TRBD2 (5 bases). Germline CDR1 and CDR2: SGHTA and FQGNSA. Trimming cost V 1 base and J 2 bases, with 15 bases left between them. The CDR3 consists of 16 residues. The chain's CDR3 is CASSLGAGVNTYEQYF. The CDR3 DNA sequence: TGTGCCAGCAGCTTAGGAGCCGGGGTTAATACCTACGAGCAGTACTTC.

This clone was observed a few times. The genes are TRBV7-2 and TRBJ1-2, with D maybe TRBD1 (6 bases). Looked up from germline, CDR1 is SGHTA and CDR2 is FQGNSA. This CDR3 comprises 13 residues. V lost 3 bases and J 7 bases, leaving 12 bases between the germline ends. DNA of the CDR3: TGTGCCAGCAGCTTCCTTGACAGGTCTGGCTACACCTTC. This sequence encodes CASSFLDRSGYTF.

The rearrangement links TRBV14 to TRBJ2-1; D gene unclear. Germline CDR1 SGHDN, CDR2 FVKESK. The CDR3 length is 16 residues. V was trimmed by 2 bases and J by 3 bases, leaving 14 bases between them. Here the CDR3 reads CASSQYLPVDYNEQFF. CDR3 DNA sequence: TGTGCCAGCAGCCAATATTTGCCGGTAGACTACAATGAGCAGTTCTTC.

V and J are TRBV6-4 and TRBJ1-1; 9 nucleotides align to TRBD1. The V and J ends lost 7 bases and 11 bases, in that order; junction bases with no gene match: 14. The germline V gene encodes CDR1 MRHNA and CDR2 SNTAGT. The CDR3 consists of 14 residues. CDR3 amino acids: CASTPGQGYGRAFF. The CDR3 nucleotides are TGTGCCAGCACCCCGGGACAGGGATATGGAAGGGCTTTCTTT.

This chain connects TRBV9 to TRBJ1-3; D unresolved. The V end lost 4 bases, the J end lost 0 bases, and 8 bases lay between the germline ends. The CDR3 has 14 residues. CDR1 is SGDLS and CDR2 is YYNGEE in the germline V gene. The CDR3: CASSIDFSGNTIYF. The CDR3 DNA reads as TGTGCCAGCAGCATCGACTTCTCTGGAAACACCATATATTTT.

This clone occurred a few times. The CDR3 coding sequence is TGTGCCAGTAGACCATCCCAGGGTTCCTACGAGCAGTACTTC. This gives the protein CASRPSQGSYEQYF. The chain combines TRBV19 with TRBJ2-7; possibly TRBD1 for D (5 bases). The CDR3 contains 14 residues. Germline values: CDR1 LNHDA, CDR2 SQIVND (reference sequence). V was shortened by 6 bases and J by 1 base, with 13 bases between the two germline ends. Based on the CDR3 plus reference TRBV19 and TRBJ2-7, the full variable domain is DGGITQSPKYLFRKEGQNVTLSCEQNLNHDAMYWYRQDPGQGLRLIYYSQIVNDFQKGDIAEGYSVSREKKESFPLTVTSAQKNPTAFYLCASRPSQGSYEQYFGPGTRLTVT.

The CDR3 protein is CAISASTSGRPYEQYF. In DNA, the CDR3 is TGTGCCATCAGCGCCTCGACTAGCGGGAGACCCTACGAGCAGTACTTC. This sequence joins TRBV10-3 and TRBJ2-7, with 12 bases matching TRBD2. The length of the CDR3 is 16 residues. The germline CDR1 and CDR2 sequences are ENHRY and SYGVKD. J gave up 2 bases and V 6 bases, and 8 bases lay outside the gene matches.

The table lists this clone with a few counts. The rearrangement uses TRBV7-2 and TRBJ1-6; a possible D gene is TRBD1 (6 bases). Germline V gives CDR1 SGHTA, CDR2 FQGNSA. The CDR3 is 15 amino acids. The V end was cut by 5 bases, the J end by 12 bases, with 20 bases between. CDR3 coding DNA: TGTGCCAGCAGCCCCGCCGGGACACCTGACAAACCCCTCCACTTT. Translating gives CASSPAGTPDKPLHF. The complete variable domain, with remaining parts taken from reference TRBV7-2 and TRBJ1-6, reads GAGVSQSPSNKVTEKGKDVELRCDPISGHTALYWYRQSLGQGLEFLIYFQGNSAPDKSGLPSDRFSAERTGGSVSTLTIQRTQQEDSAVYLCASSPAGTPDKPLHFGNGTRLTVT.

The CDR3, as DNA: TGTGCCAGCAGTTACTCGTCGGGAATAGCCCGCGAGACCCAGTACTTC. Protein product: CASSYSSGIARETQYF. The chain joins TRBV6-5 to TRBJ2-5, with D tentatively TRBD2 (5 bases). Germline V gene sequence: CDR1 MNHEY, CDR2 SVGAGI. The CDR3 sequence is 16 residues long. V dropped 0 bases and J dropped 5 bases, with 16 bases sitting between them.

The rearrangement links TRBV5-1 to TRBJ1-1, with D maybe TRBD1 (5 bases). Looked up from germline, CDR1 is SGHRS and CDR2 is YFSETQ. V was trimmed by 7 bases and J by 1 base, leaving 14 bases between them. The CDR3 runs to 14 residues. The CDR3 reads CASRGLSANTEAFF. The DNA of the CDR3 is TGCGCCAGCCGGGGACTGAGTGCGAACACTGAAGCTTTCTTT.

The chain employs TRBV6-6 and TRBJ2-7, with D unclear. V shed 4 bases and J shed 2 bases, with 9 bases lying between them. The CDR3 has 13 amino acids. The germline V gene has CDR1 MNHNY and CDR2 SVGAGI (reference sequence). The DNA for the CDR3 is TGTGCCAGCAGTTCCGAGGATACCTACGAGCAGTACTTC. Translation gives CASSSEDTYEQYF.

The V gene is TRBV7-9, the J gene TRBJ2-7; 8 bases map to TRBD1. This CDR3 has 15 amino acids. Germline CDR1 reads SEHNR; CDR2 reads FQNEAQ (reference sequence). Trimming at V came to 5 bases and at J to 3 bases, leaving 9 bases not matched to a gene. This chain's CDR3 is CASSNLGTGDYEQYF. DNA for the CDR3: TGTGCCAGCAGCAATCTCGGGACAGGAGACTACGAGCAGTACTTC.